This entry is about one T cell receptor beta chain. Profiling relied on immunoSEQ multiplex PCR, and the TCRdb table lists in-frame clones only, not all of them. The sample includes some 68,000 clones, roughly 94% seen only once; the top ten take about 1.4%. The sample originates from a study of cytomegalovirus exposure and HLA in healthy donors. This receptor was taken from a man aged 18 to 30 in good health and CMV-seropositive. Sequenced sample: PBMCs.

CDR3 in DNA: TGTGCCAGCAGCGGTAGCGGGGGTTCCCAAGAGACCCAGTACTTC. Encoded protein: CASSGSGGSQETQYF. The genes are TRBV7-6 and TRBJ2-5, with 9 bases matching TRBD2. The CDR3 extends over 15 amino acids. CDR1 is SGHVS and CDR2 is FNYEAQ in the germline V gene. Germline trimming cut 5 bases from V and 1 base from J; bases unmatched to any gene: 5. Full variable domain (outside the CDR3, taken from reference TRBV7-6 and TRBJ2-5): GAGVSQSPRYKVTKRGQDVALRCDPISGHVSLYWYRQALGQGPEFLTYFNYEAQQDKSGLPNDRFSAERPEGSISTLTIQRTEQRDSAMYRCASSGSGGSQETQYFGPGTRLLVL.